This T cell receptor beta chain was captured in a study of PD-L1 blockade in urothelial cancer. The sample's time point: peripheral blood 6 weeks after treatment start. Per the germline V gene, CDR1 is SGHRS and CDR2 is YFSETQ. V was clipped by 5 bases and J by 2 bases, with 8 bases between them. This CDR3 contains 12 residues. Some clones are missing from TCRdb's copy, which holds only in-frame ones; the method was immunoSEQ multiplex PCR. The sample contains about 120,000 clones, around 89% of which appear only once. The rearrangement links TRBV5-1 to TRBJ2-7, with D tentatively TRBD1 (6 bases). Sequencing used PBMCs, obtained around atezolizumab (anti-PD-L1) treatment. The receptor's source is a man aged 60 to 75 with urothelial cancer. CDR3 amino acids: CASSEGAYEQYF. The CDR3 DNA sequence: TGCGCCAGCAGTGAGGGGGCCTACGAGCAGTACTTC.